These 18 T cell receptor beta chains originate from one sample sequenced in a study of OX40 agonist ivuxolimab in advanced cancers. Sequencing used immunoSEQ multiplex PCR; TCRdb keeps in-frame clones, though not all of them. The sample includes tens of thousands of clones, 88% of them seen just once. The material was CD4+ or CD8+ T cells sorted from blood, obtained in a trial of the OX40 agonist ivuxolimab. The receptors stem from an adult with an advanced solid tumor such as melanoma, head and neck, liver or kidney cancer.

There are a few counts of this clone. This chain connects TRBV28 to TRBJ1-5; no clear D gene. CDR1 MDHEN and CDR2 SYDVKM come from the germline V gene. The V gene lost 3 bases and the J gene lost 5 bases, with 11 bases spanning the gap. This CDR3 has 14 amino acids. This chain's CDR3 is CASSLGGIDQPQHF. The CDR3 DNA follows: TGTGCCAGCAGTTTGGGCGGGATCGATCAGCCCCAGCATTTT.

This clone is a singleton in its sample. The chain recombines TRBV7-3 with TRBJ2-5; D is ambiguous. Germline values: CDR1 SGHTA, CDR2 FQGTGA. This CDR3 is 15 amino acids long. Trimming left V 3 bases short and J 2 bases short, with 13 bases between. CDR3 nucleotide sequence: TGTGCCAGCAGCTTTACCAACACGAGACAAGAGACCCAGTACTTC. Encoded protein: CASSFTNTRQETQYF.

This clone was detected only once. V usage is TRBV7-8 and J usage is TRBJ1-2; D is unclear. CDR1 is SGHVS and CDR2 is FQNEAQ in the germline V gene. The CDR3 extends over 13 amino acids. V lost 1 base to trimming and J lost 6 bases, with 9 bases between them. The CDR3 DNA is TGTGCCAGCAGCTTAGAGCATGGTGATGGCTACACCTTC. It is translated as CASSLEHGDGYTF.

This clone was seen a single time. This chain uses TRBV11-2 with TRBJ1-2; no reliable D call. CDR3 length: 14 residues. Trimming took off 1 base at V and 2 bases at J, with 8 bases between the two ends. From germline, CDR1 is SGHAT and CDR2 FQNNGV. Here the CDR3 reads CASSLVGRNYGYTF. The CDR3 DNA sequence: TGTGCCAGCAGCTTAGTGGGCAGAAACTATGGCTACACCTTC.

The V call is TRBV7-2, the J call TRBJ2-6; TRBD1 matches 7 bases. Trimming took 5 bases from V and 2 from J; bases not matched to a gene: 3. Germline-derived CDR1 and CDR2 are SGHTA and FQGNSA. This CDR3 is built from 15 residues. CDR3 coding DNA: TGTGCCAGCAGCGGCGACAGGGCTGGGGCCAACGTCCTGACTTTC. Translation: CASSGDRAGANVLTF. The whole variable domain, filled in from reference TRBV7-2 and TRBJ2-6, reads GAGVSQSPSNKVTEKGKDVELRCDPISGHTALYWYRQSLGQGLEFLIYFQGNSAPDKSGLPSDRFSAERTGGSVSTLTIQRTQQEDSAVYLCASSGDRAGANVLTFGAGSRLTVL.

The CDR3 loop reads CASTPGGVLYGYTF. The CDR3 DNA reads as TGTGCCAGTACCCCCGGGGGGGTTCTCTATGGCTACACCTTC. The chain couples TRBV19 to TRBJ1-2; TRBD1 might be the D (5 bases). V was pared by 7 bases and J by 4 bases, with 16 bases between. CDR3 length: 14 amino acids. Germline V lookup: CDR1 LNHDA, CDR2 SQIVND (reference sequence). Looking up the rest from reference TRBV19 and TRBJ1-2 gives the full variable domain: DGGITQSPKYLFRKEGQNVTLSCEQNLNHDAMYWYRQDPGQGLRLIYYSQIVNDFQKGDIAEGYSVSREKKESFPLTVTSAQKNPTAFYLCASTPGGVLYGYTFGSGTRLTVV.

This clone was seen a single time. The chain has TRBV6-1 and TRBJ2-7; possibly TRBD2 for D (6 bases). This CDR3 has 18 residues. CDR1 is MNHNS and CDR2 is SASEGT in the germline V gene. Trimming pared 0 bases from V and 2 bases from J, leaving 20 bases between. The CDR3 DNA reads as TGTGCCAGCAGTGAAGCGCTTCTCGGTAGGGACTCCCCCTACGAGCAGTACTTC. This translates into CASSEALLGRDSPYEQYF.

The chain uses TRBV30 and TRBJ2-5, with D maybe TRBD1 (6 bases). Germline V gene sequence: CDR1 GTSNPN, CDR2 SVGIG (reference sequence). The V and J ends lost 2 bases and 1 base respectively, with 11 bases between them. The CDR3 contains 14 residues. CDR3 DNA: TGTGCCTGGAGTAGACAGGACATCCAAGAGACCCAGTACTTC. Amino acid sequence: CAWSRQDIQETQYF.

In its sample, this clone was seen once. CDR3 in amino acids: CASSLVPGGYGELFF. DNA of the CDR3: TGCGCCAGCAGCTTGGTTCCAGGGGGCTACGGGGAGCTGTTTTTT. The chain employs TRBV5-1 and TRBJ2-2, with TRBD1 matching over 8 bases. CDR3 length: 15 amino acids. Germline-derived CDR1 and CDR2 are SGHRS and YFSETQ. Losses at the gene ends were 0 bases for V and 7 bases for J; bases not matched to a gene: 5.

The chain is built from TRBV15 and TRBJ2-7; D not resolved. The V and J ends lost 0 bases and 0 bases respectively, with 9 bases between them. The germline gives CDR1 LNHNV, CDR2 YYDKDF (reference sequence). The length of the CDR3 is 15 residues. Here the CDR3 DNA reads TGTGCCACCAGCAGAGATCCCATGAGCTCCTACGAGCAGTACTTC. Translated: CATSRDPMSSYEQYF.

The CDR3, as DNA: TGTGCCAGCAGCCCTAACCTGGATCAGCCCCAGCATTTT. This translates into CASSPNLDQPQHF. This rearrangement joins TRBV6-5 to TRBJ1-5, with D hard to call. The V end lost 6 bases, the J end lost 5 bases, and 11 bases lay between the germline ends. CDR3 size: 13 residues. Germline values: CDR1 MNHEY, CDR2 SVGAGI.

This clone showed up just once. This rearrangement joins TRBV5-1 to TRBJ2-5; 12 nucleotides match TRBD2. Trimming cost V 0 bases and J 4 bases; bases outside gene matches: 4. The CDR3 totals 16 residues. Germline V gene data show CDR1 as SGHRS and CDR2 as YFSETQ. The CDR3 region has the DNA TGCGCCAGCAGCTTGGGACTAGCGGGAGAGGCAGAGACCCAGTACTTC. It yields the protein CASSLGLAGEAETQYF. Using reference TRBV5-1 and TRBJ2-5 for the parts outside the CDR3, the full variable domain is KAGVTQTPRYLIKTRGQQVTLSCSPISGHRSVSWYQQTPGQGLQFLFEYFSETQRNKGNFPGRFSGRQFSNSRSEMNVSTLELGDSALYLCASSLGLAGEAETQYFGPGTRLLVL.

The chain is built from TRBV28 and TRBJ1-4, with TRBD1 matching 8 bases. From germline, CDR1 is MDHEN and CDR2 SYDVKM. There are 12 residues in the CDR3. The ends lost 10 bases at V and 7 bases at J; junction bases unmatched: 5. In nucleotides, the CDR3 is TGTGCCACCGGACAGGGTGGTGAAAAACTGTTTTTT. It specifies CATGQGGEKLFF.

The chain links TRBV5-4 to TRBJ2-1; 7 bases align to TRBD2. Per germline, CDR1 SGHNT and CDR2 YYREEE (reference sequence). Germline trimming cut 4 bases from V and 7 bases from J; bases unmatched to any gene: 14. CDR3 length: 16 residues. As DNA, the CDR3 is TGTGCCAGCAGCCCGACCCTTCGCGGGAGCATAAATGAGCAGTTCTTC. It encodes CASSPTLRGSINEQFF.

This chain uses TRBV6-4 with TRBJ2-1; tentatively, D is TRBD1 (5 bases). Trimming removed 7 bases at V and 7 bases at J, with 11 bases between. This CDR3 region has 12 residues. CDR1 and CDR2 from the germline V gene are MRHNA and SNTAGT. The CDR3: CASTQGWNEQFF. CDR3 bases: TGTGCCAGCACCCAGGGATGGAATGAGCAGTTCTTC.

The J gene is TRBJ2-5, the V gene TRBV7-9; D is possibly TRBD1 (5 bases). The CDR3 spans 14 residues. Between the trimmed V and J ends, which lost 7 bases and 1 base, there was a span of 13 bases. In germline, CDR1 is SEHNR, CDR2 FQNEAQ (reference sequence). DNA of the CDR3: TGTGCCAGCACCCTGACAGATTCCCAAGAGACCCAGTACTTC. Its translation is CASTLTDSQETQYF.

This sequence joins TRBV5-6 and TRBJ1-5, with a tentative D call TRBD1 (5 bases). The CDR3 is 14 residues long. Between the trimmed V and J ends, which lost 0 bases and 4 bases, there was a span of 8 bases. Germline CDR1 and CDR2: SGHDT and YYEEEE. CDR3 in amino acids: CASSLVGGNQPQHF. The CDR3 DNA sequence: TGTGCCAGCAGCTTGGTTGGGGGTAATCAGCCCCAGCATTTT.

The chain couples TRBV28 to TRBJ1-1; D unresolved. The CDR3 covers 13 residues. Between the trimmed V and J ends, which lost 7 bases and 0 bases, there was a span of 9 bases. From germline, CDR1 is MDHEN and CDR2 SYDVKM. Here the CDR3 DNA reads TGTGCCAGCAAATACCAGATGAACACTGAAGCTTTCTTT. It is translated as CASKYQMNTEAFF.